The rows below give T cell receptor beta chains drawn from one sample of a study of blood T cell repertoires in COVID-19. The assay was immunoSEQ multiplex PCR, and TCRdb's table has in-frame clones only and misses some. The table records about 200,000 clones, roughly 86% of them present only once. Sequencing was performed on peripheral blood. These receptors came from a young man with active or convalescent COVID-19. Both conserved end residues are part of each CDR3. Fields, in order: J gene, V gene, D gene, clone size, CDR3 DNA, CDR3 protein. D genes are given only for firm matches. Only part of the rows carry a size: once, few, many, or a class if the clone is expanded.

j_gene: TRBJ2-1
v_gene: TRBV3-1/TRBV3-2
d_gene: TRBD1
abundance: -
CDR3nt: TGTGCCAGTCAGGGGGCGGATGAGCAGTTCTTC
CDR3aa: CASQGADEQFF

j_gene: TRBJ2-3
v_gene: TRBV3-1/TRBV3-2
d_gene: TRBD2
abundance: -
CDR3nt: TGTGCCAGCAGCCAAGTAGGACTAGCGGGGACTAGCACAGATACGCAGTATTTT
CDR3aa: CASSQVGLAGTSTDTQYF

j_gene: TRBJ2-5
v_gene: TRBV2
d_gene: TRBD2
abundance: -
CDR3nt: TGTGCCAGCGGTCAAGCGGGGGGGCCACTTATGACCCAGTACTTC
CDR3aa: CASGQAGGPLMTQYF

j_gene: TRBJ2-7
v_gene: TRBV14
d_gene: TRBD2
abundance: -
CDR3nt: TGTGCCAGCAGCCAAGGGGGAACTAGCGGGACCTACGAGCAGTACTTC
CDR3aa: CASSQGGTSGTYEQYF

j_gene: TRBJ1-4
v_gene: TRBV5-6
d_gene: -
abundance: -
CDR3nt: TGTGCCAGCAGCCACTCCCTGGGGTACAGGGAAAGTGAAAAACTGTTTTTT
CDR3aa: CASSHSLGYRESEKLFF

j_gene: TRBJ1-3
v_gene: TRBV6-1
d_gene: -
abundance: -
CDR3nt: TGTGCCAGCAGTGCGGGGTTTGTGAGCTCTGGAAACACCATATATTTT
CDR3aa: CASSAGFVSSGNTIYF

j_gene: TRBJ2-7
v_gene: TRBV6-1
d_gene: -
abundance: -
CDR3nt: TGTGCCAGCAGTGAACTTCCAGGTGCGTACTACGAGCAGTACTTC
CDR3aa: CASSELPGAYYEQYF

j_gene: TRBJ1-1
v_gene: TRBV19
d_gene: -
abundance: few
CDR3nt: TGTGCCAGTAGTATAGCCGGGGAGGGGAGAGTGAACACTGAAGCTTTCTTT
CDR3aa: CASSIAGEGRVNTEAFF

j_gene: TRBJ1-5
v_gene: TRBV19
d_gene: -
abundance: -
CDR3nt: TGTGCCAGTACCCGGGGTAGGGCCCAGCATTTT
CDR3aa: CASTRGRAQHF

j_gene: TRBJ1-4
v_gene: TRBV19
d_gene: -
abundance: few
CDR3nt: TGTGCCAGTACCCACGTTTGGGGCCGCCCTGATAATGAAAAACTGTTTTTT
CDR3aa: CASTHVWGRPDNEKLFF